These T cell receptor beta chains were read from a single sample in a study of T cells expressing NK-cell markers. Reanalyzing the 5' RACE reads, TCRdb keeps one entry per CDR3 protein, without DNA. Recorded for this sample: around 260,000 distinct CDR3 sequences. The material sequenced was blood T cells: a sorted CD56 or NKG2C T cell subset, CD4+ or CD8+ T cells, or bulk PBMC T cells (not recorded which). The source is a woman between 18 and 70 years old in good health. CDR3s include the opening cysteine and the closing phenylalanine or tryptophan.

TRBJ2-5 TRBV7-2 CASSLVLVETQYF
TRBJ2-7 TRBV5-1 CASSLKTGGGYEQYF
TRBJ1-1 TRBV18 CASSPMGQLEAFF
TRBJ2-7 TRBV20-1 CSDRGGAYEQYF
TRBJ2-2 TRBV7-2 CASSTGLLNTGELFF
TRBJ2-7 TRBV20-1 CSAGGVGWLAGGEQYF
TRBJ2-2 TRBV7-3 CASSFSDARNTGELFF
TRBJ2-5 TRBV18 CASSPGRQETQYF
TRBJ2-7 TRBV21-1 CASMVAGALFWYEQYF
TRBJ2-3 TRBV29-1 CSVRLQGAGQYF
TRBJ2-2 TRBV12-3/TRBV12-4 CASTRDRAITGELFF
TRBJ2-7 TRBV29-1 CSVTSADEQYF
TRBJ1-1 TRBV29-1 CSVGDRGFTEAFF
TRBJ2-1 TRBV12-3/TRBV12-4 CASSLGRSPYNEQFF
TRBJ1-6 TRBV5-4 CASSLWGALSPLHF
TRBJ2-1 TRBV7-2 CASTQTFLEFF
TRBJ2-3 TRBV7-6 CASSTLGGGSTDTQYF
TRBJ1-3 TRBV12-3/TRBV12-4 CASSSQGKSGNTIYF
TRBJ2-2 TRBV9 CASSALLAETGRTGELFF
TRBJ2-1 TRBV5-1 CASSLVATSGSEQFF
TRBJ2-5 TRBV20-1 CSAPNPAKSQETQYF
TRBJ2-1 TRBV29-1 CSGQDWDNEQFF
TRBJ1-5 TRBV28 CASSYGTGSNQPQHF
TRBJ1-1 TRBV19 CASSRGQLNTEAFF
TRBJ2-7 TRBV5-1 CASGPDRGGHEQYF
TRBJ2-6 TRBV14 CASSQVEDRVGSGANVLTF
TRBJ2-7 TRBV20-1 CSAAAGPEQYF
TRBJ1-4 TRBV4-3 CASSQEMNEKLFF
TRBJ2-7 TRBV2 CASNIAGAPYEQYF
TRBJ1-5 TRBV24-1 CATSGAGDQPQHF
TRBJ2-1 TRBV20-1 CSARASGKYNEQFF
TRBJ2-3 TRBV30 CAWSVSDTQYF
TRBJ1-3 TRBV11-2 CASSPPGRPGNTIYF
TRBJ2-3 TRBV29-1 CSGAGAGDTQYF
TRBJ2-1 TRBV30 CAWTTSYNEQFF
TRBJ2-7 TRBV4-2 CASSHTTPYEQYF
TRBJ2-5 TRBV20-1 CSALTGKGTQYF
TRBJ1-1 TRBV5-1 CASSKDRAEAFF
TRBJ1-1 TRBV5-1 CASSQDTTNTEAFF
TRBJ1-6 TRBV4-2 CASSQALSIRDSPLHF
TRBJ2-1 TRBV18 CASSPQDEQFF
TRBJ2-2 TRBV5-6 CASSLVGEPGELFF
TRBJ2-5 TRBV6-6 CASSSVRETQYF
TRBJ2-1 TRBV6-1 CASSPGRTAYNEQFF
TRBJ1-2 TRBV20-1 CSASTGTNYGYTF
TRBJ2-7 TRBV9 CASSVGGTRNYEQYF
TRBJ2-7 TRBV20-1 CSARSDRYTYEQYF
TRBJ2-5 TRBV5-1 CASSFPGTIQETQYF
TRBJ2-5 TRBV18 CASSPQRLETQYF
TRBJ1-2 TRBV28 CASSRPGDGANYGYTF
TRBJ2-3 TRBV28 CASSSRGPDTQYF
TRBJ2-7 TRBV6-2/TRBV6-3 CASRRASGRYEQYF
TRBJ2-3 TRBV19 CASSILTPSNTQYF
TRBJ2-1 TRBV12-3/TRBV12-4 CASTTAVQTNEQFF
TRBJ2-1 TRBV23-1 CASSQSQQRTDNEQFF